This T cell receptor beta chain was captured in a study of shared clonotypes between healthy human individuals. This clone was picked up a small number of times. TCRdb's table, derived via immunoSEQ multiplex PCR, lists solely in-frame clones and lacks some. The sample gives roughly 2,000,000 clones, 93% of which show up once; over 1.5% is in the top ten. This CDR3 has 14 residues. V lost 3 bases and J lost 7, with 12 bases in between. Per the germline V gene, CDR1 is MGHRA and CDR2 is YSYEKL. Positively selected for CCR7, the CD45RO-negative cells used as naive CD8 cells excluded terminally differentiated effector memory CD45RA+ cells. Donors had no recently reported acute infections or vaccinations and were HIV-negative.

Sequenced material: naive CD8+ T cells from PBMCs. This rearrangement joins TRBV4-1 to TRBJ2-2; D is possibly TRBD1 (6 bases). The receptor was derived from a man younger than 30 in good health. Some clones in this sample may be carry-over from other donors' samples. The CDR3 region is CASSHRQALGELFF. Written as DNA, the CDR3 is TGCGCCAGCAGCCACCGACAGGCCCTCGGGGAGCTGTTTTTT.